The clone carrying this TCR beta chain occurred many times. TCRdb reprocessed the PCR reads via MiXCR and lists one record per CDR3 protein. The sample carries some 100,000 distinct CDR3 sequences, 19% recorded once. This entry comes from a study of molecular identifiers for immune sequencing clone quantification. CDR1 and CDR2 from the germline V gene are LGHNA and YSLEER. V was pared by 0 bases and J by 1 base, with 15 bases between. The CDR3 is 17 residues long. The chain joins TRBV4-3 to TRBJ1-1; D not certain. This TCR was recovered from a human donor in good health. Some libraries in this study had Jurkat cell RNA spiked in. Sequenced: naive CD8+ T cells from blood, with Jurkat cell RNA spiked in. Indicated subset: FACS-sorted CD8+CD4-CCR7+CD45RA+ naive T cells. The CDR3 loop reads CASSQDRRVAGNTEAFF. The CDR3 nucleotides are TGCGCCAGCAGCCAAGATCGTAGGGTAGCGGGGAACACTGAAGCTTTCTTT.